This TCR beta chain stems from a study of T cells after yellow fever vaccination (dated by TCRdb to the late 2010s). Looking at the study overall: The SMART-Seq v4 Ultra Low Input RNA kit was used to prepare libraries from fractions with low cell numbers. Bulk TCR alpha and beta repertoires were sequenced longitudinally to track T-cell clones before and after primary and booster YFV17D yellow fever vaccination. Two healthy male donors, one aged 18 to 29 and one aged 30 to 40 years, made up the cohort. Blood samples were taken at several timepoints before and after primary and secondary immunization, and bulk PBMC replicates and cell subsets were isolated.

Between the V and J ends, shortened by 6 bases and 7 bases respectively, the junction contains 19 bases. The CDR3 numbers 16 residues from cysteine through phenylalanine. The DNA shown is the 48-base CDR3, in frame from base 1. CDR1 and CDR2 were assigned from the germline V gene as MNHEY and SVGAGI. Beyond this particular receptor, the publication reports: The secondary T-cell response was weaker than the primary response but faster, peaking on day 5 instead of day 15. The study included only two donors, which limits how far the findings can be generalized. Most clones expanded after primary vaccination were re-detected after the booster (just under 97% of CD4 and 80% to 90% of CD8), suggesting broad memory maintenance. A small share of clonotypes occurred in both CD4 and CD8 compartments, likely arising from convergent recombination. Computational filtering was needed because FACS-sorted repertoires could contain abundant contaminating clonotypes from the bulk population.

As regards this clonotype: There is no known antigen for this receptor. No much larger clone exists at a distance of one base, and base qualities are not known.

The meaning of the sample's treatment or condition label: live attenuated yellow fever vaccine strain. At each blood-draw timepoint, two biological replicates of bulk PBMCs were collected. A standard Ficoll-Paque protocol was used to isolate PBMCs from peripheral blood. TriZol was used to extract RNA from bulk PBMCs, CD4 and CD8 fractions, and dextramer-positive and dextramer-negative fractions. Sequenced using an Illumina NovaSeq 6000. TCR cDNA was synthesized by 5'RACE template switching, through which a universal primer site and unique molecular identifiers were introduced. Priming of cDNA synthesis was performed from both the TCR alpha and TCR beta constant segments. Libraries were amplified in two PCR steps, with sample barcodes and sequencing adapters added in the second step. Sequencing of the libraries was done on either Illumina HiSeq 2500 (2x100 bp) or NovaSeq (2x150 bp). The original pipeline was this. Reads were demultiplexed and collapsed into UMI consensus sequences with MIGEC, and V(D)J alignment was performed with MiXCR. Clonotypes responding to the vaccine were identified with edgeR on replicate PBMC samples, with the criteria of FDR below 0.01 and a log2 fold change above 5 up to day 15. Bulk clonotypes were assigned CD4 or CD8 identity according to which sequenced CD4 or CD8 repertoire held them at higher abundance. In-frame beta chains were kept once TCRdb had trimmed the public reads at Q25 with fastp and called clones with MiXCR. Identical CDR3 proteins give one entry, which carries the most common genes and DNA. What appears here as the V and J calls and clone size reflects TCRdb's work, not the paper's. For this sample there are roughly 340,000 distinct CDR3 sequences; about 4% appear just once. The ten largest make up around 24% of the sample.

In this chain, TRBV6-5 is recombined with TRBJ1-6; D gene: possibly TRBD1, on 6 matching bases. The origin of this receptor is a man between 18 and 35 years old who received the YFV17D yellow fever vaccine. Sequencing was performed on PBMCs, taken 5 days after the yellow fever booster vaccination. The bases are TGTGCCAGCAGATTACCCGCTCGGGGGCTAAATTCACCCCTCCACTTT. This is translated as CASRLPARGLNSPLHF.